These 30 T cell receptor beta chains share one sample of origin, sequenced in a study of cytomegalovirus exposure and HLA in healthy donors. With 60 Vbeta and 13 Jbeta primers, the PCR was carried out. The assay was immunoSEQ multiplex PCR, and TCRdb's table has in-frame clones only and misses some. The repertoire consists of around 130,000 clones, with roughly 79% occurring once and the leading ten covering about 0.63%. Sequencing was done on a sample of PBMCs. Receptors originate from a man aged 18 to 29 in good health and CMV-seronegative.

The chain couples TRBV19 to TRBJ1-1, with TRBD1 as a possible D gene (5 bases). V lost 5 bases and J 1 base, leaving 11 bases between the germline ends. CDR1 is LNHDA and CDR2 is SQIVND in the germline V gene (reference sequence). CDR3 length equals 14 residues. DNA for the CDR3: TGTGCCAGTAGTCGGCTCGGACAGAACACTGAAGCTTTCTTT. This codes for CASSRLGQNTEAFF.

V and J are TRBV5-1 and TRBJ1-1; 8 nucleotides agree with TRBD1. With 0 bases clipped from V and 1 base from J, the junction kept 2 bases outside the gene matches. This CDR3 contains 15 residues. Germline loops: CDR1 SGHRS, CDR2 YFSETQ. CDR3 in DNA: TGCGCCAGCAGCTTGGTGGGGACAGGGAACACTGAAGCTTTCTTT. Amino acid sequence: CASSLVGTGNTEAFF.

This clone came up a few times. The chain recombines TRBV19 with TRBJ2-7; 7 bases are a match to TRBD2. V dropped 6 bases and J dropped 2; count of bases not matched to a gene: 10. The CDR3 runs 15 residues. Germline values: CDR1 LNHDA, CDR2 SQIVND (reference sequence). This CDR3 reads CASRTIAGDTYEQYF. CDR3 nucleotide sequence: TGTGCCAGTAGGACGATAGCGGGCGATACCTACGAGCAGTACTTC.

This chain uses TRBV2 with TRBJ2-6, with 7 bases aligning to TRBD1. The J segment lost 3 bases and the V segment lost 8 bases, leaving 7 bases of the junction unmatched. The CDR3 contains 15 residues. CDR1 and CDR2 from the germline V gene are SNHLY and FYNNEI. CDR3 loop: CASHGTDIGANVLTF. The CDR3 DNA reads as TGTGCCAGCCACGGGACAGATATTGGGGCCAACGTCCTGACTTTC.

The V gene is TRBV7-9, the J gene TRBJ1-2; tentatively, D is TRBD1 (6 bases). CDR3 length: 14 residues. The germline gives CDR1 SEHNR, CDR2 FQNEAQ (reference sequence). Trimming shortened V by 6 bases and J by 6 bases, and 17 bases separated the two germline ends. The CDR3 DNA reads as TGTGCCAGCAGTACTGGGAACAGGGTTCATGGCTACACCTTC. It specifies CASSTGNRVHGYTF. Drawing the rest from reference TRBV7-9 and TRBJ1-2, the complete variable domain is DTGVSQNPRHKITKRGQNVTFRCDPISEHNRLYWYRQTLGQGPEFLTYFQNEAQLEKSRLLSDRFSAERPKGSFSTLEIQRTEQGDSAMYLCASSTGNRVHGYTFGSGTRLTVV.

The DNA for the CDR3 is TGCGCCAGCAGTGAGTGGGGTGAGGGCACTGAAGCTTTCTTT. As protein: CASSEWGEGTEAFF. The chain couples TRBV10-1 to TRBJ1-1; D uncertain. This CDR3 has 14 residues. Germline V gene data show CDR1 as WNHNN and CDR2 as SYGVQD (reference sequence). Trimming shortened V by 1 base and J by 4 bases, and 10 bases separated the two germline ends.

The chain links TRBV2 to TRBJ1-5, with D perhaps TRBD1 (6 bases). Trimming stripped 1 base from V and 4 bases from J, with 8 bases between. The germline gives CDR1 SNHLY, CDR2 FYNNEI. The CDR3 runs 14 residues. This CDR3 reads CASSEGQVNQPQHF. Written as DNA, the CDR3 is TGTGCCAGCAGTGAAGGACAGGTGAATCAGCCCCAGCATTTT.

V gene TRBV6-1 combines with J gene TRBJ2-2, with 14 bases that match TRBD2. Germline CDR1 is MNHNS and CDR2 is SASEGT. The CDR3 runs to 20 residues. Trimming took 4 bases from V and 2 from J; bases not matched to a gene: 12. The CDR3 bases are TGTGCCAGCAGTGTTGTCGGGGGGGGACTAGCGGGAGTTAACACCGGGGAGCTGTTTTTT. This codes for CASSVVGGGLAGVNTGELFF.

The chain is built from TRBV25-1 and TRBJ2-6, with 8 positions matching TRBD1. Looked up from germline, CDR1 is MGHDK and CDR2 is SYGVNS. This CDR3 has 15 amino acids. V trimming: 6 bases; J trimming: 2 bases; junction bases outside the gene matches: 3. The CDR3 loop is CASRRQGTGANVLTF. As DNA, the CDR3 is TGTGCCAGCAGGAGACAGGGGACTGGGGCCAACGTCCTGACTTTC.

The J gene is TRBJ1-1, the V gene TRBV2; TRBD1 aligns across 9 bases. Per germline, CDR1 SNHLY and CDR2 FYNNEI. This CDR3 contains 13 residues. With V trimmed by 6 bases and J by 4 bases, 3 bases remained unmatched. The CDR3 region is CASSVDRGTEAFF. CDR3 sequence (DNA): TGTGCCAGCAGCGTGGACAGGGGCACTGAAGCTTTCTTT.

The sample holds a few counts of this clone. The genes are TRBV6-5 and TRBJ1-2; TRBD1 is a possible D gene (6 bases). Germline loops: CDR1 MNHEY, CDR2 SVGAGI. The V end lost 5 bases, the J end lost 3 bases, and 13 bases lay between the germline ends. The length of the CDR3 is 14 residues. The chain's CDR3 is CASSEIAGDYGYTF. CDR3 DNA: TGTGCCAGCAGTGAGATTGCAGGGGACTATGGCTACACCTTC.

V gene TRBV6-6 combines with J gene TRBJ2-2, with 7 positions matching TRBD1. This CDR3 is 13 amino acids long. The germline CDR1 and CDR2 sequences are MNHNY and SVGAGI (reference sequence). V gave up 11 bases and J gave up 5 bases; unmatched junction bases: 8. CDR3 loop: CAGSTGVTGELFF. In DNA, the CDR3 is TGTGCCGGATCTACAGGGGTAACCGGGGAGCTGTTTTTT.

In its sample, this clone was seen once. The chain's CDR3 is CASIRTAQGPQHF. The CDR3 coding sequence is TGTGCCAGCATAAGGACTGCGCAAGGGCCCCAGCATTTT. The V gene is TRBV28, the J gene TRBJ1-5; D uncertain. The CDR3 length is 13 residues. CDR1 is MDHEN and CDR2 is SYDVKM in the germline V gene. V lost 7 bases and J 9 bases, leaving 16 bases between the germline ends.

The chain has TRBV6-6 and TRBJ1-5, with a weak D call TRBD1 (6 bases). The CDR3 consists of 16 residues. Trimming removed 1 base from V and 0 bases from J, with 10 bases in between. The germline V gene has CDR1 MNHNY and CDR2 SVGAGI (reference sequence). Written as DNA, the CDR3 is TGTGCCAGCAGTTACTTCGGACAGTATAGCAATCAGCCCCAGCATTTT. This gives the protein CASSYFGQYSNQPQHF.

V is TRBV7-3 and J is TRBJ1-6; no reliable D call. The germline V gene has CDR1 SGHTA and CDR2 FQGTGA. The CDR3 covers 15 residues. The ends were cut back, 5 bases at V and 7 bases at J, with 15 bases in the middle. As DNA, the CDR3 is TGTGCCAGCAGCCCACAAGGAGGAATCAATTCACCCCTCCACTTT. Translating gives CASSPQGGINSPLHF.

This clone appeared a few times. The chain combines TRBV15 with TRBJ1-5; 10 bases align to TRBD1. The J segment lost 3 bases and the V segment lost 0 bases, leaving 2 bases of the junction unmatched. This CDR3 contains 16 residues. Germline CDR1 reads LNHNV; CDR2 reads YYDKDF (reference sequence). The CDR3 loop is CATSREGQGDNQPQHF. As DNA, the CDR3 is TGTGCCACCAGCAGAGAAGGACAGGGGGACAATCAGCCCCAGCATTTT.

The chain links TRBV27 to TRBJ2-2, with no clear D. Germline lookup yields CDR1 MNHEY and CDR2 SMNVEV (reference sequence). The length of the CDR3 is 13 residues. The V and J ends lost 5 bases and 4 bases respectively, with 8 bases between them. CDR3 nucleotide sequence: TGTGCCAGCAGTCCAATACTCACCGGGGAGCTGTTTTTT. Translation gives CASSPILTGELFF.

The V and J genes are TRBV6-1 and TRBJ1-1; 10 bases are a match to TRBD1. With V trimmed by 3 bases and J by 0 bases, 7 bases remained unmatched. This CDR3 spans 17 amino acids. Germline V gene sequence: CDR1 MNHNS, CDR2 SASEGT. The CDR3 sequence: CASSDGQGVRVNTEAFF. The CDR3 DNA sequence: TGTGCCAGCAGTGACGGACAGGGGGTCCGTGTGAACACTGAAGCTTTCTTT.

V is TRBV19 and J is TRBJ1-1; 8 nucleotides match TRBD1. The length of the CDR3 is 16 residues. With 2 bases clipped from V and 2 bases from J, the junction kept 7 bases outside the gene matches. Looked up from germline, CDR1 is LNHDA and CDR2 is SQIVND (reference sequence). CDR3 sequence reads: CASSIPGQGANTEAFF. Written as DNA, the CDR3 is TGTGCCAGTAGTATACCCGGGCAGGGGGCAAACACTGAAGCTTTCTTT.

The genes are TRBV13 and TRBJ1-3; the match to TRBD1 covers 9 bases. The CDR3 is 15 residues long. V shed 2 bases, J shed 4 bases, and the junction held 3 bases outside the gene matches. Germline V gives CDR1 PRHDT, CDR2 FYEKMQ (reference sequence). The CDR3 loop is CASSLRTGAGNTIYF. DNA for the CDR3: TGTGCCAGCAGCTTACGGACAGGGGCAGGAAACACCATATATTTT.

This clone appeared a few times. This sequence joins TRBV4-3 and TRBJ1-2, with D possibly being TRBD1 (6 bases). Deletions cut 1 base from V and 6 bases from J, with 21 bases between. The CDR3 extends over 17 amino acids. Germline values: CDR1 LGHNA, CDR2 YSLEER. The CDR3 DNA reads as TGCGCCAGCAGCCAAGTCTCCCGGCAGGGGAGTATGGATGGCTACACCTTC. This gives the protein CASSQVSRQGSMDGYTF.

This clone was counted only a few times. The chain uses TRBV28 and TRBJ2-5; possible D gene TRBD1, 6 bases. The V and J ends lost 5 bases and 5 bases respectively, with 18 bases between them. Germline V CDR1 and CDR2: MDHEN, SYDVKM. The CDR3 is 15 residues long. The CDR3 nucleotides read TGTGCCAGCAGTCCACCGACAGGATGGCGGGAGACCCAGTACTTC. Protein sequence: CASSPPTGWRETQYF.

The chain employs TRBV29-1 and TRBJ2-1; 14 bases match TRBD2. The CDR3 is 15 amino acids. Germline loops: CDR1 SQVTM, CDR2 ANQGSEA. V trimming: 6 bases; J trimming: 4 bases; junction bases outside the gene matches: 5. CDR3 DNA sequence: TGCAGCGTAGACGGACTAGCGGGGGGATACAATGAGCAGTTCTTC. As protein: CSVDGLAGGYNEQFF.

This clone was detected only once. The CDR3 DNA sequence: TGTGCCATCAGTGTTAGTGGGAGAGAGACCCAGTACTTC. Residues: CAISVSGRETQYF. The chain has TRBV10-3 and TRBJ2-5; tentative D call: TRBD2 (5 bases). The CDR3 has 13 amino acids. With 4 bases removed from V and 4 bases from J, the gap between germline ends came to 10 bases. The germline V gene encodes CDR1 ENHRY and CDR2 SYGVKD.

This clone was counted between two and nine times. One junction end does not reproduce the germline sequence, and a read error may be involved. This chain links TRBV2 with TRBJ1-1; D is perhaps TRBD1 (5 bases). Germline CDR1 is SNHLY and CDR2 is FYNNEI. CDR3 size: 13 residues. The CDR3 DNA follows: TGTGCCAGCAGCGAAGACAGAAACACTGAAGCTTTCTTT. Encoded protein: CASSEDRNTEAFF.

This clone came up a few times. CDR3: CASSLEGAGELFF. The CDR3 coding sequence is TGCGCCAGCAGCTTAGAGGGCGCCGGGGAGCTGTTTTTT. The V call is TRBV5-1, the J call TRBJ2-2; D may be TRBD2 (5 bases). V lost 2 bases to trimming and J lost 6 bases, with 8 bases between them. The CDR3 extends over 13 amino acids. CDR1 and CDR2 (germline): SGHRS, YFSETQ.

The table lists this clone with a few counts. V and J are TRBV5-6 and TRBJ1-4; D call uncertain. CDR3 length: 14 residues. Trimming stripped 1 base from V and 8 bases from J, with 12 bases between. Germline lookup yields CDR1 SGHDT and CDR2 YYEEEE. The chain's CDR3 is CASSLQGGWEKLFF. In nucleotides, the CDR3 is TGTGCCAGCAGCTTGCAAGGAGGGTGGGAAAAACTGTTTTTT.

The CDR3 reads CASSLDGGLNTEAFF. DNA of the CDR3: TGTGCCAGCAGCTTAGACGGGGGGCTTAACACTGAAGCTTTCTTT. The chain employs TRBV11-2 and TRBJ1-1; D is possibly TRBD1 (6 bases). The V gene lost 0 bases and the J gene lost 2 bases, with 10 bases spanning the gap. This CDR3 comprises 15 residues. The V gene's germline CDR1 is SGHAT and CDR2 FQNNGV.

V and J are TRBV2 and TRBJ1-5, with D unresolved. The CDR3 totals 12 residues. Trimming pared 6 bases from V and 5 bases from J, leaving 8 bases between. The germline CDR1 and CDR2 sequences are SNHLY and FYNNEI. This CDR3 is CASRTADQPQHF. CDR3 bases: TGTGCCAGCAGGACTGCCGATCAGCCCCAGCATTTT.

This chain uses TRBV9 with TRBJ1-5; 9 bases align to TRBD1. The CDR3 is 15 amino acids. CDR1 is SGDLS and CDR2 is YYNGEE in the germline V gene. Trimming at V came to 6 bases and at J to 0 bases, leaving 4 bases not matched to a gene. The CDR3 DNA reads TGTGCCAGCACTCGGACAGGGGATAGCAATCAGCCCCAGCATTTT. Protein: CASTRTGDSNQPQHF.